This T cell receptor (beta chain) was documented in a study of blood T cell repertoires in COVID-19. CDR1 and CDR2 (germline): SEHNR, FQNEAQ (reference sequence). J was trimmed by 4 bases and V by 3 bases; bases with no gene match: 5. CDR3 length: 16 residues. Clones were sequenced by immunoSEQ multiplex PCR, and TCRdb holds only the in-frame ones, with some missing. Altogether 200,000 to 250,000 clones are present, 88% being singletons, with the ten largest covering 2.1%. The source material was peripheral blood. The chain links TRBV7-9 to TRBJ2-2; 10 bases map to TRBD2. This TCR was sampled from a woman in her thirties or forties who had recovered from COVID-19. The CDR3 loop reads CASSFVTSGVTGELFF. The CDR3 region has the DNA TGTGCCAGCAGCTTCGTCACTAGCGGGGTCACCGGGGAGCTGTTTTTT.